This TCR beta chain stems from a study of cytomegalovirus exposure and HLA in healthy donors (TCRdb year 2017). As for the study more broadly: An earlier analysis of about 530 of the donors reported approximately 280 Gb of sequence data and 95 million to 130 million unique TCR beta sequences obtained from around 170 million T cells. Approximately 310 gigabases of sequencing data and approximately 85 million unique TCR sequences were included in an early release covering around 650 HLA-typed donors. The genetic ancestry cluster associated with self-reported Caucasian donors included around four fifths of the roughly 380 genotyped donors. The study aimed to test whether signatures of past pathogen exposure could be identified by cataloging public T cell receptors. The T cell repertoires of under 750 subjects were profiled by immunosequencing and related to cytomegalovirus serostatus. Besides the first cohort of 500 to 700 subjects, a separate validation cohort made up of roughly 120 different subjects was used. To predict cytomegalovirus infection status, the study combined high-throughput TCR immunosequencing, statistical association of individual TCRs with disease status, and machine learning. In a later analysis, previously published TCR beta repertoires from fewer than 750 donors were re-analyzed and high-resolution HLA genotyping was added so that TCR occurrence patterns could be studied. Rather than using new phenotypic data, the later analysis identified candidate immune exposures from TCR beta sequences and from how often those sequences occurred across donors. An earlier analysis of 587 of the donors applied high-throughput TCR beta sequencing to assess whether each TCR beta V gene segment acted as functional or pseudogenic. Alongside the repertoire data, information on donor age, sex, ethnicity and CMV serostatus was compiled. A later genetic analysis took genome-wide SNP genotypes for about 55% of the 666 donors and used that subset as a discovery cohort. All discovery cohort repertoires had been generated using a single sequencing platform. Class I and class II HLA loci were covered by the typing at four-digit resolution. The number of typed donors differed by locus: roughly 629-640 for A, B, C, DRB1 and DQB1; roughly 510 for DQA1; some 610 for DPA1; and about 450 for DPB1. Roughly 5 DR-DQ haplotypes were handled as single units for association and clustering because linkage in the cohort was strong. On average, about 200,000 unique TCR beta nucleotide sequences were sequenced per donor among more than 350 genotyped donors of the cohort, with roughly 20% of those sequences being non-productive. Results the study describes overall, beyond this receptor: A further reported finding was that TCR beta sequences accurately predicted the HLA-A and HLA-B alleles for most subjects in the first cohort. According to a later genetic analysis, donors in an Asian-associated ancestry cluster had fewer N-insertions in productive TCRs than the approximately 710-donor mean. A cluster of highly shared sequence variants was judged likely to represent a technical artifact of the sequencing pipeline. Most TCR sequences were observed very rarely across donors, whereas some public TCRs were present in many individuals. A later analysis found that TCR association rates varied across HLA loci, with DRB1 alleles showing the most associated TCRs and HLA-C alleles the fewest. Because counts were too low, some 16 rarely observed V segments, including chromosome 9 orphons, were excluded from the earlier analysis of 587 of the donors. Correlated functional status among segregating V segments might be attributable to linkage disequilibrium, but an unknown experimental factor could not be ruled out. A later analysis reported that several top co-occurrence clusters appeared linked to parvovirus B19, influenza, CMV and Epstein-Barr virus. Broadly in line with IMGT annotations, most TCR beta V segments showed up in productive rearrangements about 90% or about 30% of the time in an earlier analysis of 587 of the donors. For the cohort, immune exposure information was limited to CMV serostatus. The authors suggested that the approach could potentially be generalized to other disease states and immunological phenotypes. In a later analysis, HLA-associated TCR beta chains were found to be more clonally expanded and to have lower generation probabilities than equally common non-associated chains. The classifier was reported to diagnose cytomegalovirus status with high specificity and sensitivity in both the original cohort and the validation cohort. In this cohort, only TCR beta chains were sequenced, and detectable features were limited by the absence of alpha or paired-chain data. Specific HLA alleles were associated with some 15,000 TCR beta sequences at a false discovery rate of 0.05 in a later analysis. Three of the identified cytomegalovirus-associated TCR beta chains were confirmed in vitro to be specific for cytomegalovirus antigens. Because HLA typing was unavailable for some donors at each locus, only the typed subset was used in association tests. When HLA alleles, especially DR and DQ, strongly co-occurred, attributing TCR associations to individual alleles was difficult. A total of roughly 160 TCR beta chains were listed by the study as associated with cytomegalovirus. Sequencing depth was assumed to be roughly uniform across donors in the presence/absence analyses, though that assumption may not hold. Most CMV-associated TCR beta chains appeared to be HLA-restricted in a later analysis, and the HLA associations seemed to be driven largely by CMV exposure. An association between a missense DCLRE1C variant and V-gene and J-gene trimming of TCR beta chains was found in a later genetic analysis and replicated in an independent cohort.

In total, roughly 710 healthy bone marrow donors made up the cohort. At the time of sampling, all cohort members were nominally healthy, though unrecorded immune exposures were likely present. The donor tested CMV seronegative, placing the donor among the 350 or so seronegative members of the cohort. Every donor gave a peripheral blood sample, and the peripheral blood mononuclear cells from that sample were used for TCR beta sequencing. Genomic DNA was extracted from the blood cell samples with the Qiagen DNeasy Blood Extraction Kit. The library was prepared using the immunoSEQ multiplex PCR assay. A mixture of 60 forward primers for TCR Vbeta segments and 13 reverse primers for TCR Jbeta segments was used in the multiplex PCR. A multiplex PCR assay on genomic DNA amplified the CDR3 region of rearranged TCR beta genes. The Illumina HiSeq System was used to sequence the amplified TCR beta libraries as 87-base-pair reads. Per the original workflow: Across the 670 or so repertoires, a later analysis counted tens of millions of unique TCR beta chains, approximately 10 million of which were shared by at least two donors. A nearest-neighbor algorithm error-corrected the raw reads and collapsed the reads into unique sequences, merging closely related sequences to remove PCR and sequencing errors. Alignment of CDR3 sequences to IMGT reference sequences was used to assign V, D and J gene segments. For a sequence to be retained, a match of at least six nucleotides was required to both a V gene segment and a J gene segment. A rearrangement was called productive if the CDR3 had no stop codons and remained in frame with V and J, and every other rearrangement was called non-productive. Following IMGT convention, CDR3 was defined as the stretch from the second conserved V-encoded cysteine to the conserved J-encoded phenylalanine. In an earlier analysis of around 570 of the donors, sequences lacking an unambiguous match to a single V gene segment were excluded. In an earlier analysis of 450 to 750 of the donors, a V segment was called functional when productive rearrangements were above 56.7%, and segregating when the standard deviation between donors exceeded 5%. A statistical classification framework was built to diagnose cytomegalovirus status from the catalog of TCR beta chain sequences. In a later analysis, V and J genes were assigned by comparing TCR nucleotide sequences against IMGT/GENE-DB human TR gene sequences. In a later analysis, CDR3 sequences and most-parsimonious VDJ recombination scenarios were assigned using the TCRdist pipeline. A later analysis defined each TCR beta chain by its CDR3 amino acid sequence plus V-gene family, and excluded reads lacking a unique V-gene family. As a way to deal with suspected cross-contamination and a sequencing artifact, a later analysis dropped under 600 nucleotide sequences that were highly shared and had low generation probability. For each public chain, a later analysis derived a clonal expansion index from normalized ranks of inferred template counts within each repertoire. In a later analysis, generation probabilities were computed with a VDJ recombination model fitted to out-of-frame rearrangements, and the resulting probabilities were checked against IGoR. Hypergeometric tests were used in a later analysis to score TCR-TCR, TCR-HLA and TCR-CMV co-occurrence, with a repertoire-size bias correction applied to the TCR pairs. A later analysis estimated false discovery rates by permuting HLA or CMV assignments 20 times. In a later analysis, co-occurring TCRs were grouped with DBSCAN, and TCRdist sequence similarity was added when clustering was performed within HLA-allele-positive subsets. Co-occurrence clustering excluded repertoires with fewer than 30,000 or more than 120,000 public chains, plus five with anomalous nucleotide sharing. Sourced from immuneACCESS, this table was stored by TCRdb with only in-frame sequences that have V and J called. A share of the clones is absent; for the studies checked, an unresolved V gene accounts for under half, and the remainder has no known explanation. That table furnishes V, J and clone size, whereas the DNA furnished D and trimming. The sample includes about 120,000 clones, with around 85% observed a single time. The ten biggest clones cover 2% to 2.5% of the sample.

Note on this clone: Its antigen is unknown. The sample holds no much larger clone one base away, and base qualities are not on file.

Sequencing was performed on PBMCs. The TCR originated in a young man in good health and CMV-seronegative.

The DNA is as follows: TGTGCCAGCAGCTTCGGAGCGGGGGTAATTTCGCGAGAGACCCAGTACTTC. The encoded protein is CASSFGAGVISRETQYF. The V and J genes are TRBV7-9 and TRBJ2-5, with 8 bases matching TRBD2. The CDR3 spans 17 residues, from the cysteine through the phenylalanine. The entry retains the CDR3 DNA only, 51 bases that are in frame from base 1. V loses 3 bases at its end and J loses 4 bases; junction bases beyond the gene matches: 13. As encoded in the germline V gene (reference sequence), CDR1 is SEHNR while CDR2 is FQNEAQ.